Detailed here is one T cell receptor beta chain. The antigen is undetermined. A junction boundary mismatches the germline segment, possibly from a read error. CDR3 size: 14 residues. The germline gives CDR1 SGHKS, CDR2 YYEKEE (reference sequence). This record belongs to a study of Graves' ophthalmopathy and Graves' hyperthyroidism. Study-level results: The blood repertoire also included most expanded thyroid clonotypes above 0.001 frequency.

RNA transcripts were the source from which TCR beta CDR3 regions were amplified. First-round RT-PCR used HTBI primers; second-round multiplex PCR followed. TCRdb reanalysed the multiplex PCR reads using MiXCR and keeps one entry per CDR3 protein. The profile shows over a million distinct CDR3 sequences, around a third of them singletons. Other autoimmune diseases, uncontrolled infections, pregnancy or lactation led to the exclusion of patients. Clinical symptoms, serum thyroxine, TRAb, thyroid ultrasound and orbital computed tomography determined diagnosis. The chain carries TRBV5-5 and TRBJ2-2; 8 nucleotides match TRBD2. Sequencing was performed on peripheral blood or thyroid tissue (not recorded which). The clonotype originates from an adult man with Graves' hyperthyroidism. The CDR3 coding sequence is TGTGCCAGCAGCTTGGGGGGACTAGTCGGGGAGCTATTTTTT. The encoded protein is CASSLGGLVGELFF. The full variable domain, in which reference TRBV5-5 and TRBJ2-2 provide the parts outside the CDR3, is DAGVTQSPTHLIKTRGQQVTLRCSPISGHKSVSWYQQVLGQGPQFIFQYYEKEERGRGNFPDRFSARQFPNYSSELNVNALLLGDSALYLCASSLGGLVGELFFGEGSRLTVL.